This T cell receptor (beta chain) comes out of a study of brain T cells in children with intractable seizures. Regarding this clone: Its antigen is still unknown.

TCRdb's copy holds only in-frame clones and misses some; the assay was immunoSEQ multiplex PCR. The sample lists a few hundred thousand clones, about 94% occurring once. CDR1 is LNHNV, CDR2 YYDKDF, per germline (reference sequence). V lost 5 bases, J lost 4 bases, and 9 bases lay in between. The CDR3 length is 13 residues. Time point noted: blood from clinic visit 5 months post-surgery; TSC patient then seizure free. Only cases whose brain tissue showed the highest T cell transcript signatures were sequenced. At least one anti-epileptic drug was given before surgery. Study-wide results and caveats: Patients' HCMV serostatus was unknown; virus specificity rests on CDR3 similarity alone.

This sample comprised peripheral blood, obtained roughly 5 months after surgery. The rearrangement joins TRBV15 to TRBJ1-5, with D unclear. The TCR was taken from a boy under two years old with tuberous sclerosis and intractable seizures. CDR3 amino acids: CATSGARNQPQHF. The DNA for the CDR3 is TGTGCCACCAGCGGAGCCCGTAATCAGCCCCAGCATTTT.